This paragraph covers one T cell receptor (beta chain) sequence. Per the germline V gene, CDR1 is LGHNA and CDR2 is YNFKEQ. The V end was cut by 0 bases, the J end by 5 bases, with 13 bases between. CDR3 length: 15 amino acids. This specimen belongs to a study of blood T cell repertoires in COVID-19. Study overall: PBMCs, B-cell-depleted T cells, or T cells provided the cDNA or gDNA that made up the material.

The participants were between about 18 and 90 years old and came from about two dozen US areas. Per the authors' pipeline: The authors estimated nucleated cell counts from reference gene primer amplification. Some clones are missing from TCRdb's copy, which holds only in-frame ones; the method was immunoSEQ multiplex PCR. The V and J calls and the clone size are those of that table, but D and trimming were determined from the DNA. This sample has about 330,000 clones, with 80% to 90% found just once. Sample: PBMCs or T cells enriched from blood (not recorded which). This receptor was taken from a man in his thirties or forties who had recovered from COVID-19. This chain joins TRBV4-2 and TRBJ2-5; D unresolved. Here the CDR3 DNA reads TGTGCCAGCAGCCAAGAGGCTGGGCGTCTGGAGACCCAGTACTTC. As protein: CASSQEAGRLETQYF.